This T cell receptor beta chain was sequenced in a study of T cell responses to AZD1222 COVID-19 vaccine. Trimming removed 3 bases from V and 0 bases from J; junction bases left unmatched: 3. This CDR3 is 17 amino acids long. CDR1 is KGHDR and CDR2 is SFDVKD in the germline V gene. Sequenced by immunoSEQ multiplex PCR; TCRdb stores in-frame clones only, minus some. The sample lists some 140,000 clones, 80% to 95% occurring once. The sequencing used peripheral blood, collected on day 0 of AZD1222 vaccination. The TCR was taken from an adult in good health. The chain combines TRBV24-1 with TRBJ2-3; 12 bases align to TRBD2. Here the CDR3 DNA reads TGTGCCACCAGTGATGGACTAGCGGGAACGAGCACAGATACGCAGTATTTT. Encoded protein: CATSDGLAGTSTDTQYF.